The 8 T cell receptor beta chains listed next were all sequenced from one sample in a study of T cells after yellow fever vaccination. TCRdb ran MiXCR on the 5' RACE reads and lists one entry per CDR3 protein. The repertoire includes under 500,000 distinct CDR3 sequences, under 20% of them detected once, and about a sixth sits in the top ten. Source: PBMCs, taken before the yellow fever booster vaccination. The receptors here all came from a man between 18 and 29 years old who received the YFV17D yellow fever vaccine.

Only a few counts were recorded for this clonotype. The V and J genes are TRBV27 and TRBJ2-1; D is perhaps TRBD2 (6 bases). The germline V gene encodes CDR1 MNHEY and CDR2 SMNVEV (reference sequence). The CDR3 is 12 residues long. The V and J ends lost 3 bases and 9 bases respectively, with 9 bases between them. CDR3 region: CASSFGGTEQFF. The DNA of the CDR3 is TGTGCCAGCAGTTTCGGGGGAACTGAGCAGTTCTTC.

This clonotype has just a few counts. The rearrangement links TRBV7-9 to TRBJ2-3; 9 bases agree with TRBD1. Germline V gene lookup returns CDR1 SEHNR and CDR2 FQNEAQ (reference sequence). V shed 8 bases and J 7 bases; nucleotides not matched to a gene: 10. The CDR3 is 14 residues long. Written as DNA, the CDR3 is TGTGCCAGCGGCGGGACAGGGAGCAGAAATACGCAGTATTTT. Amino acid sequence: CASGGTGSRNTQYF.

The gene calls are TRBV6-5 and TRBJ1-6; D gene unclear. The CDR3 runs to 12 residues. In germline, CDR1 is MNHEY, CDR2 SVGAGI. With 2 bases removed from V and 8 bases from J, the gap between germline ends came to 4 bases. CDR3 amino acids: CASSYPDSPLHF. The DNA of the CDR3 is TGTGCCAGCAGTTACCCGGATTCACCCCTCCACTTT.

The chain combines TRBV20-1 with TRBJ2-7; 10 bases are shared with TRBD1. V lost 6 bases to trimming and J lost 3 bases; unmatched junction nucleotides: 8. The germline CDR1 and CDR2 sequences are DFQATT and SNEGSKA (reference sequence). This CDR3 has 14 amino acids. DNA for the CDR3: TGCAGTGCCCTCGACAGGGGGCCTTTCTACGAGCAGTACTTC. Translation gives CSALDRGPFYEQYF.

The chain combines TRBV5-5 with TRBJ1-2; the D is unclear. This CDR3 has 14 residues. Germline loops: CDR1 SGHKS, CDR2 YYEKEE (reference sequence). The V gene lost 0 bases and the J gene lost 7 bases, with 13 bases spanning the gap. This CDR3 is CASSLARITGGYTF. The DNA of the CDR3 is TGTGCCAGCAGCTTGGCCCGAATTACCGGTGGCTACACCTTC. The variable domain in full, with the rest retrieved from reference TRBV5-5 and TRBJ1-2, is DAGVTQSPTHLIKTRGQQVTLRCSPISGHKSVSWYQQVLGQGPQFIFQYYEKEERGRGNFPDRFSARQFPNYSSELNVNALLLGDSALYLCASSLARITGGYTFGSGTRLTVV.

This clonotype was seen more than once but under ten times. CDR3 nucleotide sequence: TGTGCCAGCAGCGGTAGCGGGGGTTGGACCGGGGAGCTGTTTTTT. It encodes CASSGSGGWTGELFF. The chain carries TRBV9 and TRBJ2-2, with 9 nucleotides matching TRBD2. Per germline, CDR1 SGDLS and CDR2 YYNGEE. The CDR3 has 15 residues. Losses at the gene ends were 3 bases for V and 5 bases for J; bases not matched to a gene: 5.

The gene calls are TRBV10-3 and TRBJ1-5; no clear D. The CDR3 spans 14 residues. V shed 8 bases and J shed 2 bases, with 13 bases lying between them. The germline gives CDR1 ENHRY, CDR2 SYGVKD. The CDR3 region has the DNA TGTGCCATCGGGCATAGGGTGGGCAATCAGCCCCAGCATTTT. Protein: CAIGHRVGNQPQHF.

This sequence joins TRBV7-8 and TRBJ1-5, with D uncertain. CDR1 SGHVS and CDR2 FQNEAQ come from the germline V gene. V lost 5 bases, J lost 2 bases, and 10 bases lay in between. The CDR3 runs to 14 residues. The chain's CDR3 is CASSARRGNQPQHF. The CDR3 DNA is TGTGCCAGCAGCGCGCGTAGGGGCAATCAGCCCCAGCATTTT.